The rows below give T cell receptor beta chains drawn from one sample of a study of OX40 agonist ivuxolimab in advanced cancers. Here immunoSEQ multiplex PCR was the method, and the copy in TCRdb shows in-frame clones only, minus some. Here the sample spans 90,000 to 100,000 clones, roughly nine tenths being singletons. Specimen: CD4+ or CD8+ T cells sorted from blood, collected in a trial of the OX40 agonist ivuxolimab. The receptors stem from an adult with an advanced solid tumor such as melanoma, head and neck, liver or kidney cancer. Both conserved end residues are part of each CDR3. Each record gives: V gene, D gene, J gene, clone size, CDR3 protein, CDR3 DNA. The D gene is left open where the match is weak. Rows may omit the clone size; those that give it use once, few, many or a size class.

>TRBV27|TRBD1|TRBJ1-6|NA
CASSLTDRGNSPLHF
TGTGCCAGCAGCCTAACCGACAGGGGGAATTCACCCCTCCACTTT
>TRBV30|NA|TRBJ2-7|NA
CAWSVQEYEQYF
TGTGCCTGGAGTGTACAGGAATACGAGCAGTACTTC
>TRBV7-9|NA|TRBJ2-7|NA
CASSFGTFPYEQYF
TGTGCCAGCAGCTTCGGGACGTTTCCCTACGAGCAGTACTTC
>TRBV5-1|NA|TRBJ2-1|NA
CASSLGGGTYNEQFF
TGCGCCAGCAGCTTGGGAGGCGGAACCTACAATGAGCAGTTCTTC
>TRBV25-1|NA|TRBJ1-5|NA
CASSVAGESQHF
TGTGCCAGCAGTGTTGCTGGGGAGTCCCAGCATTTT
>TRBV28|NA|TRBJ1-5|NA
CASSLILTVNQPQHF
TGTGCCAGCAGTTTAATTCTCACAGTCAATCAGCCCCAGCATTTT
>TRBV19|NA|TRBJ2-5|NA
CASSIGAQETQYF
TGTGCCAGTAGTATAGGGGCGCAAGAGACCCAGTACTTC
>TRBV28|NA|TRBJ1-1|NA
CASSLRGEAFF
TGTGCCAGCAGTTTACGGGGCGAAGCTTTCTTT
>TRBV30|NA|TRBJ2-7|NA
CAWSRRDYEQYF
TGTGCCTGGAGTCGGAGGGACTACGAGCAGTACTTC
>TRBV30|TRBD2|TRBJ2-1|NA
CAWGLGLAGTEQFF
TGTGCCTGGGGGTTAGGGCTAGCGGGGACTGAGCAGTTCTTC
>TRBV12-5|NA|TRBJ2-7|few
CASGLVSGSYEQYF
TGTGCTAGTGGTTTGGTTAGTGGCTCCTACGAGCAGTACTTC
>TRBV28|TRBD2|TRBJ2-7|NA
CASSTPASGSGEQYF
TGTGCCAGCAGCACACCGGCTAGCGGGAGTGGCGAGCAGTACTTC
>TRBV19|NA|TRBJ2-2|NA
CASSIAPGTGELFF
TGTGCCAGTAGTATAGCGCCCGGCACCGGGGAGCTGTTTTTT
>TRBV5-1|TRBD1|TRBJ1-4|NA
CASTWGRGPQEKLFF
TGCGCCAGCACCTGGGGAAGGGGGCCCCAAGAAAAACTGTTTTTT
>TRBV27|TRBD1|TRBJ1-1|once
CASSLLQGGTEAFF
TGTGCCAGCAGTTTATTGCAGGGGGGCACTGAAGCTTTCTTT
>TRBV28|NA|TRBJ1-6|NA
CASSLYREDNSPLHF
TGTGCCAGCAGTCTGTACAGGGAGGACAATTCACCCCTCCACTTT
>TRBV7-2|NA|TRBJ2-3|NA
CASSRPTADTQYF
TGTGCCAGCAGCCGACCGACAGCCGATACGCAGTATTTT
>TRBV5-1|TRBD1|TRBJ2-4|NA
CASSPGGGQKGIQYF
TGCGCCAGCAGCCCAGGGGGCGGTCAGAAAGGCATTCAGTACTTC
>TRBV28|NA|TRBJ1-2|NA
CASRPFRGNHGYTF
TGTGCCAGCAGACCCTTTAGGGGTAACCATGGCTACACCTTC
>TRBV7-2|NA|TRBJ2-7|NA
CASSLFQRVSYEQYF
TGTGCCAGCAGCTTATTCCAGCGGGTCTCCTACGAGCAGTACTTC
>TRBV7-2|TRBD2|TRBJ2-1|NA
CASSRTSGNYNEQFF
TGTGCCAGCAGCCGGACTAGCGGGAATTACAATGAGCAGTTCTTC
>TRBV15|NA|TRBJ2-3|NA
CATSRGGSTDTQYF
TGTGCCACCAGCAGGGGGGGTAGCACAGATACGCAGTATTTT
>TRBV7-8|TRBD2|TRBJ2-1|NA
CASSWGLAGTNEQFF
TGTGCCAGCAGCTGGGGGCTAGCGGGAACCAATGAGCAATTCTTC
>TRBV7-9|NA|TRBJ2-2|NA
CASREAANTGELFF
TGTGCCAGCAGAGAGGCGGCGAACACCGGGGAGCTGTTTTTT
>TRBV11-2|TRBD1|TRBJ1-2|NA
CASSSQTGNYTF
TGTGCCAGCAGCTCGCAGACAGGGAACTACACCTTC
>TRBV6-5|NA|TRBJ2-5|NA
CASSYVQGKGTQYF
TGTGCCAGCAGTTACGTGCAGGGCAAAGGGACCCAGTACTTC
>TRBV11-2|TRBD2|TRBJ2-5|NA
CASSSLGRGAGETQYF
TGTGCCAGCAGCTCACTCGGGCGGGGGGCTGGAGAGACCCAGTACTTC
>TRBV5-1|NA|TRBJ1-4|NA
CASGATNNEKLFF
TGCGCCAGCGGGGCCACCAATAATGAAAAACTGTTTTTT
>TRBV7-2|NA|TRBJ1-2|once
CALEQSYGYTF
TGTGCGTTGGAGCAGAGCTATGGCTACACCTTC
>TRBV29-1|NA|TRBJ2-1|NA
CSVGGVRSSVGNSYNEQFF
TGCAGCGTTGGTGGGGTACGGTCTAGCGTAGGGAACTCCTACAATGAGCAGTTCTTC
>TRBV29-1|TRBD2|TRBJ2-1|NA
CSVVLAGGLSGNEQFF
TGCAGCGTTGTGCTAGCGGGAGGCCTAAGTGGGAATGAGCAGTTCTTC
>TRBV2|TRBD2|TRBJ2-7|NA
CASSGTSGTFYEQYF
TGTGCCAGCAGTGGGACTAGCGGGACCTTCTACGAGCAGTACTTC
>TRBV7-2|TRBD2|TRBJ2-1|NA
CASSPAPGGPYSSYNEQFF
TGTGCCAGCAGCCCTGCTCCGGGAGGGCCATACAGCTCCTACAATGAGCAGTTCTTC
>TRBV6-1|NA|TRBJ1-5|NA
CASSEGLWNQPQHF
TGTGCCAGCAGTGAAGGGCTGTGGAATCAGCCCCAGCATTTT
>TRBV7-2|TRBD1|TRBJ2-7|NA
CASSIDRGTQYF
TGTGCCAGCAGCATAGACAGGGGAACGCAGTACTTC
>TRBV5-1|NA|TRBJ2-2|NA
CASSLVGTINTGELFF
TGCGCCAGCAGCTTGGTCGGGACCATAAACACCGGGGAGCTGTTTTTT
>TRBV7-2|NA|TRBJ2-5|NA
CASSSRLVSETQYF
TGTGCCAGCAGCTCCCGACTAGTTTCAGAGACCCAGTACTTC
>TRBV28|TRBD2|TRBJ2-3|NA
CASSVPGLAGSTDTQYF
TGTGCCAGCAGCGTACCGGGACTAGCGGGAAGCACAGATACGCAGTATTTT
>TRBV6-5|NA|TRBJ1-1|NA
CASAKTANTEAFF
TGTGCCTCAGCGAAGACAGCGAACACTGAAGCTTTCTTT
>TRBV28|NA|TRBJ1-5|NA
CASGEDRDDQPQHF
TGTGCCAGCGGCGAGGACCGTGATGATCAGCCCCAGCATTTT
>TRBV19|TRBD1|TRBJ1-2|few
CASSIVFPGQGIIRDGYTF
TGTGCCAGTAGTATAGTTTTTCCCGGACAGGGGATTATTCGGGATGGCTACACCTTC
>TRBV2|NA|TRBJ2-5|once
CASSDSAMASQYF
TGTGCCAGCAGTGACTCGGCTATGGCGTCCCAGTACTTC
>TRBV4-1|NA|TRBJ1-1|NA
CASSQPQRNTEAFF
TGCGCCAGCAGCCAGCCACAGAGGAACACTGAAGCTTTCTTT
>TRBV7-2|NA|TRBJ2-7|NA
CASSLGSVAEQYF
TGTGCCAGCAGCTTAGGATCGGTAGCCGAGCAGTACTTC
>TRBV5-1|TRBD2|TRBJ2-3|NA
CASSTGLAGVDTQYF
TGCGCCAGCAGCACGGGACTAGCGGGAGTAGATACGCAGTATTTT
>TRBV5-1|NA|TRBJ2-5|NA
CASSLYQETQYF
TGCGCCAGCAGCTTATATCAAGAGACCCAGTACTTC
>TRBV11-2|NA|TRBJ1-2|once
CASSLDFQGRGYGYTF
TGTGCCAGCAGCTTAGACTTTCAGGGCAGGGGCTATGGCTACACCTTC
>TRBV5-1|TRBD2|TRBJ2-1|NA
CASSLAPGGAGGSYNEQFF
TGCGCCAGCAGCTTGGCCCCTGGAGGAGCGGGAGGGTCCTACAATGAGCAGTTCTTC
>TRBV2|NA|TRBJ1-5|NA
CAGGQPNQPQHF
TGCGCGGGCGGGCAGCCAAATCAGCCCCAGCATTTT
>TRBV29-1|NA|TRBJ2-3|NA
CSVVAGTASTDTQYF
TGCAGCGTTGTTGCCGGGACGGCTAGCACAGATACGCAGTATTTT
>TRBV7-2|NA|TRBJ1-5|NA
CASSFEYSNQPQHF
TGTGCCAGCAGCTTTGAGTATAGCAATCAGCCCCAGCATTTT
>TRBV29-1|TRBD2|TRBJ2-1|NA
CSVYGLSGRTYNEQFF
TGCAGCGTCTACGGACTAAGCGGGAGGACCTACAATGAGCAGTTCTTC
>TRBV19|NA|TRBJ2-5|few
CASSIGAQGWETQYF
TGTGCCAGTAGTATAGGTGCGCAGGGGTGGGAGACCCAGTACTTC
>TRBV7-2|NA|TRBJ2-7|NA
CASSTIYGERQYF
TGTGCCAGCAGTACCATCTACGGGGAGCGGCAGTACTTC